Following are 11 T cell receptor beta chains from one sample sequenced in a study of blood T cell repertoires in COVID-19. Here immunoSEQ multiplex PCR was the method, and the copy in TCRdb shows in-frame clones only, minus some. The repertoire includes 150,000 to 200,000 clones, roughly 90% of them detected once, and about 4.8% sits in the top ten. Material for sequencing was peripheral blood. Every receptor here comes from a man between 25 and 39 years old with COVID-19, enrolled during active disease.

The J gene is TRBJ1-5, the V gene TRBV19; D is undetermined. Germline V gives CDR1 LNHDA, CDR2 SQIVND (reference sequence). Trimming removed 7 bases at V and 4 bases at J, with 11 bases between. The CDR3 spans 13 residues. The CDR3 sequence: CASTRGWNQPQHF. The CDR3 DNA reads as TGTGCCAGTACGAGAGGGTGGAATCAGCCCCAGCATTTT.

The gene calls are TRBV7-9 and TRBJ2-2, with TRBD2 as a possible D gene (6 bases). The CDR3 is made up of 13 amino acids. Germline V gene lookup returns CDR1 SEHNR and CDR2 FQNEAQ (reference sequence). Trimming left V 4 bases short and J 6 bases short, with 9 bases between. DNA of the CDR3: TGTGCCAGCAGCTCCCCGGGAGCCGGGGAGCTGTTTTTT. Encoded protein: CASSSPGAGELFF.

The CDR3 DNA reads as TGTGCCAGCAGCTTCTCTAGCGGGATCAACAATGAGCAGTTCTTC. Its translation: CASSFSSGINNEQFF. The V call is TRBV7-9, the J call TRBJ2-1, with TRBD2 matching over 9 bases. Germline V gives CDR1 SEHNR, CDR2 FQNEAQ (reference sequence). V was pared by 3 bases and J by 5 bases, with 5 bases of the junction left unmatched. The CDR3 sequence is 15 residues long. Full variable domain (outside the CDR3, taken from reference TRBV7-9 and TRBJ2-1): DTGVSQNPRHKITKRGQNVTFRCDPISEHNRLYWYRQTLGQGPEFLTYFQNEAQLEKSRLLSDRFSAERPKGSFSTLEIQRTEQGDSAMYLCASSFSSGINNEQFFGPGTRLTVL.

V gene TRBV28 combines with J gene TRBJ1-2; D gene ambiguous. Per the germline V gene, CDR1 is MDHEN and CDR2 is SYDVKM. Trimming pared 4 bases from V and 4 bases from J, leaving 13 bases between. This CDR3 region has 14 residues. CDR3 loop: CASSSRVPVYGYTF. The CDR3 DNA reads as TGTGCCAGCAGTTCCCGGGTACCGGTCTATGGCTACACCTTC.

The count of this clone is one. V gene TRBV2 combines with J gene TRBJ2-7; D unresolved. The CDR3 runs 14 residues. V lost 6 bases and J lost 2, with 14 bases in between. Germline CDR1 SNHLY, CDR2 FYNNEI. The CDR3 protein is CASRADTITYEQYF. The CDR3 nucleotides read TGTGCCAGCAGGGCCGACACAATAACCTACGAGCAGTACTTC. Based on the CDR3 plus reference TRBV2 and TRBJ2-7, the full variable domain is EPEVTQTPSHQVTQMGQEVILRCVPISNHLYFYWYRQILGQKVEFLVSFYNNEISEKSEIFDDQFSVERPDGSNFTLKIRSTKLEDSAMYFCASRADTITYEQYFGPGTRLTVT.

The chain combines TRBV4-3 with TRBJ2-7; TRBD2 matches at 14 bases. The CDR3 loop spans 16 amino acids. Germline V gene data show CDR1 as LGHNA and CDR2 as YSLEER. J was trimmed by 7 bases and V by 1 base; bases with no gene match: 6. In DNA, the CDR3 is TGCGCCAGCAGCCAAGGGGGACTAGCGGGAGTAAGGGAGCAGTACTTC. As protein: CASSQGGLAGVREQYF.

This clone was detected only a few times. This chain links TRBV6-4 with TRBJ2-2; TRBD1 agrees at 9 bases. The CDR3 is 15 residues long. Germline values: CDR1 MRHNA, CDR2 SNTAGT. With V trimmed by 6 bases and J by 6 bases, 8 bases remained unmatched. The CDR3 loop reads CASSPTGGEAGELFF. CDR3 nucleotide sequence: TGTGCCAGCAGCCCAACAGGGGGCGAAGCCGGGGAGCTGTTTTTT.

The V gene is TRBV19, the J gene TRBJ1-1; maybe TRBD1 (6 bases). The ends were cut back, 5 bases at V and 0 bases at J, with 13 bases in the middle. The CDR3 loop spans 15 amino acids. Germline V gene data show CDR1 as LNHDA and CDR2 as SQIVND (reference sequence). The CDR3, as DNA: TGTGCCAGTAGTTCCGGACAGACCCTGAACACTGAAGCTTTCTTT. Translation gives CASSSGQTLNTEAFF. Based on the CDR3 plus reference TRBV19 and TRBJ1-1, the full variable domain is DGGITQSPKYLFRKEGQNVTLSCEQNLNHDAMYWYRQDPGQGLRLIYYSQIVNDFQKGDIAEGYSVSREKKESFPLTVTSAQKNPTAFYLCASSSGQTLNTEAFFGQGTRLTVV.

The rearrangement joins TRBV9 to TRBJ1-2; the D is unclear. CDR1 and CDR2 from the germline V gene are SGDLS and YYNGEE. The CDR3 extends over 13 amino acids. V dropped 4 bases and J dropped 4 bases, with 11 bases sitting between them. This CDR3 is CASSSRGPYGYTF. The CDR3 region has the DNA TGTGCCAGCAGCTCACGGGGTCCCTATGGCTACACCTTC.

V usage is TRBV7-2 and J usage is TRBJ2-7, with D tentatively TRBD2 (5 bases). The germline V and J ends were trimmed by 3 bases and 4 bases, with 13 bases remaining between them. This CDR3 has 14 amino acids. CDR1 and CDR2 (germline): SGHTA, FQGNSA. CDR3 sequence: CASSLRGKQYEQYF. CDR3 nucleotide sequence: TGTGCCAGCAGCTTGAGAGGGAAGCAGTACGAGCAGTACTTC.

The V gene is TRBV29-1, the J gene TRBJ2-7, with D perhaps matching TRBD2 (5 bases). Germline V gene sequence: CDR1 SQVTM, CDR2 ANQGSEA. V lost 6 bases and J 5 bases, leaving 14 bases between the germline ends. CDR3 length: 12 amino acids. The CDR3 reads CSVKPGNHEQYF. CDR3 DNA: TGCAGCGTCAAGCCGGGAAACCACGAGCAGTACTTC.